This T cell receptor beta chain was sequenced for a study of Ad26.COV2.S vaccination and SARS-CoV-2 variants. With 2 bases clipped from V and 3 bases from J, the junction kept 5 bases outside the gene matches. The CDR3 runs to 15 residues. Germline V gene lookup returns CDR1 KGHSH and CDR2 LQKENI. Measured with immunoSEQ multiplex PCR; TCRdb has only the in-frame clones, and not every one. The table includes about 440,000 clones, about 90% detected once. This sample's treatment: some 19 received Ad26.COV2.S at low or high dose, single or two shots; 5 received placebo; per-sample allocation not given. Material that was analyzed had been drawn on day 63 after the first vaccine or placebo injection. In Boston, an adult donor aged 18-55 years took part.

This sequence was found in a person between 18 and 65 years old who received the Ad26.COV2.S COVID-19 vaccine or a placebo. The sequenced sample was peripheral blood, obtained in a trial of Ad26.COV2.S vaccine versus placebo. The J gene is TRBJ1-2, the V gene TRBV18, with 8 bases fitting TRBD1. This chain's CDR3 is CASSPGDRRYYGYTF. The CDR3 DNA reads TGTGCCAGCTCACCAGGGGACAGGAGATACTATGGCTACACCTTC.